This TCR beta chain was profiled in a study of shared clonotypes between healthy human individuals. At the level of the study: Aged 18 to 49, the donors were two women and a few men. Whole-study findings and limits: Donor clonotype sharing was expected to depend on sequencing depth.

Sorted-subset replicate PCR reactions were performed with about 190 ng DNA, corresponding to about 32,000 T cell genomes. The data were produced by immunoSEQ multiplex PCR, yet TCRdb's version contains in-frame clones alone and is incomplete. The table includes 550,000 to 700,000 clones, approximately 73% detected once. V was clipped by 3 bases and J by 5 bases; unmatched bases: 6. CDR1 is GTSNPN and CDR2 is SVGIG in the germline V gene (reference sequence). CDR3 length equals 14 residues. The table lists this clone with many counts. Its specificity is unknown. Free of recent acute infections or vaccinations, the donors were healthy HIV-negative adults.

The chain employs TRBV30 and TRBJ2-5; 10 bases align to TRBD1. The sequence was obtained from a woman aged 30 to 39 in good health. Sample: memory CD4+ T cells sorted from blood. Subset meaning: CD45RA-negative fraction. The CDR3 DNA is TGTGCCTGGAGAGATGACAGGGGGCTGGAGACCCAGTACTTC. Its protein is CAWRDDRGLETQYF.